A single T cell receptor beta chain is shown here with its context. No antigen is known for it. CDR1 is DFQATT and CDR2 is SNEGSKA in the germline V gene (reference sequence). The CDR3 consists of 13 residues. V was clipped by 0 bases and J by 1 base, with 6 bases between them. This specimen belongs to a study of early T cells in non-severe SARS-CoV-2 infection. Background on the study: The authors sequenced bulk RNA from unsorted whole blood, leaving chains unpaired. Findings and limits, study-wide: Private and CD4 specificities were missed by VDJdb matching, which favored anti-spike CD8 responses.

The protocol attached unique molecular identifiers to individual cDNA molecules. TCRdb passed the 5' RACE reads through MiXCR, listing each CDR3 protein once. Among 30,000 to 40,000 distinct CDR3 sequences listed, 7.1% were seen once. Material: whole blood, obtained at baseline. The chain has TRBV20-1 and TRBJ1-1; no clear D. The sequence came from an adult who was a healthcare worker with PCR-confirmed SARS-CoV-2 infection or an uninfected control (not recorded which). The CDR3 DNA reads TGCAGTGCTAGAGATACGGGGAACACTGAAGCTTTCTTT. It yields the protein CSARDTGNTEAFF.